This section outlines one T cell receptor beta chain sequence together with its context. Its antigen is undetermined. These data belong to a study of Ad26.COV2.S vaccination and SARS-CoV-2 variants. Study-wide findings and caveats: Possible underestimation of total T cell responses by the TCR breadth and depth analyses was noted.

Treatment reported: 15 to 20 received Ad26.COV2.S at low or high dose, single or two shots; roughly 5 received placebo; per-sample allocation not given. At day 63 after the first vaccine or placebo injection, samples were drawn. The repertoire was sequenced with immunoSEQ multiplex PCR; TCRdb's copy has only in-frame clones and lacks some. Of about 350,000 clones detected, 86% appear once; the ten largest clones hold about 10%. The V gene lost 0 bases and the J gene lost 0 bases, with 7 bases spanning the gap. Germline V gene lookup returns CDR1 SGHRS and CDR2 YFSETQ. This CDR3 is built from 15 residues.

This clonotype was obtained from a person between 18 and 65 years old who received the Ad26.COV2.S COVID-19 vaccine or a placebo. V usage is TRBV5-1 and J usage is TRBJ1-3, with D uncertain. The sequencing used peripheral blood, collected in a trial of Ad26.COV2.S vaccine versus placebo. CDR3 residues: CASSLDGRSGNTIYF. DNA of the CDR3: TGCGCCAGCAGCTTGGACGGCCGCTCTGGAAACACCATATATTTT.